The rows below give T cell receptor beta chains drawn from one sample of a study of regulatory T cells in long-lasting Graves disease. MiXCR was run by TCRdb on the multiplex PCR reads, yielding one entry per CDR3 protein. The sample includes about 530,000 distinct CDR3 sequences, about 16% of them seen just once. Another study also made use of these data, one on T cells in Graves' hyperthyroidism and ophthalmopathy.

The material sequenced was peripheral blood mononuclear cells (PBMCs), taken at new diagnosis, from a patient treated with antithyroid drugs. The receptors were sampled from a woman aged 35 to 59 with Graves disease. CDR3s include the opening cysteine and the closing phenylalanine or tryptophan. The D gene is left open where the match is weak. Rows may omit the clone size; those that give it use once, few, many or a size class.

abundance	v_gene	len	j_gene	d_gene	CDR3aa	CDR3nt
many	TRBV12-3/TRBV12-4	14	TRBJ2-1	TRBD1	CASNEGAAYNEQFF	TGTGCCAGCAATGAGGGGGCTGCCTACAATGAGCAGTTCTTC
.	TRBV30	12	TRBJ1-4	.	CASARGREKLFF	TGTGCCTCCGCCCGGGGGCGGGAAAAACTGTTTTTT
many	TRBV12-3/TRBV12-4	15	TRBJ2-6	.	CASSLRNSGANVLTF	TGTGCCAGCAGTTTACGGAACTCTGGGGCCAACGTCCTGACTTTC
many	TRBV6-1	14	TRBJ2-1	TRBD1	CASSPGQQVGEQFF	TGTGCCAGCAGTCCGGGACAGCAAGTAGGTGAGCAGTTCTTC
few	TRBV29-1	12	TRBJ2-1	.	CSVELGAGEQFF	TGCAGCGTTGAATTGGGGGCCGGTGAGCAGTTCTTC
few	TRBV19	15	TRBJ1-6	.	CASTMREGINSPLHF	TGTGCCAGTACCATGCGAGAGGGAATTAATTCACCCCTCCACTTT
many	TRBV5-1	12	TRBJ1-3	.	CASSSTGRTIYF	TGCGCCAGCAGCTCGACCGGTCGCACCATATATTTT
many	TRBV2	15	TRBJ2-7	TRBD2	CASSGGLAGSSEQYF	TGTGCCAGCAGTGGGGGACTAGCGGGGTCGAGCGAGCAGTACTTC
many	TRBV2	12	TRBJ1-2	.	CASNKEGYGYTF	TGTGCCAGCAATAAGGAAGGATATGGCTACACCTTC
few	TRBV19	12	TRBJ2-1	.	CASSIPYNEQFF	TGTGCCAGTAGTATACCCTACAATGAGCAGTTCTTC
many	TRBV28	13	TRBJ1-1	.	CASSTGWFTEAFF	TGTGCCAGCAGTACAGGGTGGTTCACTGAAGCTTTCTTT
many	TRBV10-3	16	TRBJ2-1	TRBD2	CAISHPSGGGANEQFF	TGTGCCATCAGTCACCCTAGCGGGGGTGGGGCAAATGAGCAGTTCTTC
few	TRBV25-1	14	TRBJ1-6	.	CATLGDTDNSPLHF	TGTGCCACTCTCGGGGACACTGATAATTCACCCCTCCACTTT
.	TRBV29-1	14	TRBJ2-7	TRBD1	CSAVGQGTIHEQYF	TGCAGCGCCGTCGGACAGGGCACAATCCACGAGCAGTACTTC
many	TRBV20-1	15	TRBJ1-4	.	CSARDGEQGQEKLFF	TGCAGTGCTAGAGATGGGGAGCAGGGTCAAGAAAAACTGTTTTTT
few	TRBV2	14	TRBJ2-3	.	CASSALGSTDTQYF	TGTGCCAGCAGTGCTCTGGGTAGCACAGATACGCAGTATTTT
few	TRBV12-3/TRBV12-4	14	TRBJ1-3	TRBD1	CASSFRQGGNTIYF	TGTGCCAGCAGTTTTCGACAGGGCGGAAACACCATATATTTT